This T cell receptor beta chain originates from a study of early T cells in non-severe SARS-CoV-2 infection listed by TCRdb under 2021. Notes on the research overall: Because TCR sequencing relied on bulk RNA taken from unsorted whole blood, pairing of alpha and beta chains was not possible.

A case-control design nested within a healthcare worker cohort in London, UK, was used, with weekly nasopharyngeal swab PCR tests and blood sampling performed. Healthcare workers were recruited between 23 and 31 March 2020, during the week of the UK lockdown, and were followed weekly for up to roughly 15 weeks. Libraries came from 5' RACE. Sequencer: NextSeq 500. In the TCR library protocol, unique molecular identifiers were attached to individual cDNA molecules to correct for PCR bias and sequencing error. Sequencing covered both TCR alpha and beta chains, and within each sample the abundances of alpha and beta sequences were tightly co-correlated. The study's processing was this. V gene, J gene and CDR3 annotation of TCR sequences was performed with Decombinator V4. TCRs were defined as expanded if a significant change between any two time points was detected under a Poisson model with p below 0.0001. TCR abundances were normalised to the total number of TCRs sequenced per sample and expressed as counts per million. TRAV1-2 paired with TRAJ12, TRAJ20 or TRAJ33 defined MAIT TCRs, while TRAV10 paired with TRAJ18 defined iNKT TCRs. VDJdb, accessed 1 November 2021, was searched for CMV, EBV and SARS-CoV-2 annotated TCRs, with TCRs annotated for multiple antigens excluded. TCRdb handled the public reads itself, with Q25 trimming in fastp and clone calling in MiXCR, and kept productive beta chains. Identical CDR3 proteins give one entry, which carries the most common genes and DNA. For this entry, the V and J calls and clone size follow TCRdb and not the study's own pipeline. The sample has approximately 98,000 distinct CDR3 sequences on record, 12% of them singletons. The ten largest clones add up to around 3% of the sample.

On this clonotype: What this receptor recognizes is not known. The record has no base qualities; no much larger clone is one base away.

General study outcomes and caveats: VDJdb matching was skewed toward anti-spike CD8 responses, so virus-specific expansions were likely underestimated and private and CD4 specificities were missed.

The CDR3 holds 14 amino acids from the cysteine to the phenylalanine. The sequence is cut down to CDR3 DNA, 42 bases in frame from base 1. V drops 7 bases and J drops 1 base, leaving 12 bases in between. CDR1 is given as KGHDR and CDR2 as SFDVKD, both from the germline V gene. The TCR originated in an adult who was a healthcare worker with PCR-confirmed SARS-CoV-2 infection or an uninfected control (not recorded which). The chain employs TRBV24-1 and TRBJ1-1; confidence is insufficient to name the D gene. The sample taken for sequencing was whole blood. The CDR3 reads CATSQSAANTEAFF. The bases are TGTGCCACCAGCCAGTCGGCGGCGAACACTGAAGCTTTCTTT.